The clone carrying this T cell receptor (beta chain) was counted many times. CDR1 and CDR2 from the germline V gene are SQVTM and ANQGSEA. V lost 8 bases to trimming and J lost 1 base, with 13 bases between them. CDR3 length equals 13 residues. This sample stems from a study of blood T cells in healthy people across ages. Using a J-beta primer mix together with a sample-barcoded 5' primer, a second PCR was run for roughly 6 to 11 cycles. The template-switch adaptor, which had 12 random nucleotides, put a tag on each cDNA molecule. Via MiXCR, TCRdb re-called the 5' RACE reads, giving one row per CDR3 protein. Here the sample spans 1.8 million or so distinct CDR3 sequences, about 39% being singletons.

V is TRBV29-1 and J is TRBJ2-3; D not certain. The TCR sequence derives from a human donor in good health. What was sequenced was blood. The CDR3 DNA sequence: TGCAGCACGGCGGACGGACGCACAGATACGCAGTATTTT. The encoded protein is CSTADGRTDTQYF.